The sequence of this T cell receptor (beta chain) was determined in a study of CD8 T cells in Susac syndrome (dated by TCRdb to about 2019). Concerning the study at large: Of the Susac syndrome patients who were sequenced, under 10 were in clinical remission while roughly 6 had clinically active disease. At the time of blood withdrawal, Susac syndrome patients were either therapy-naive, taking corticosteroids (with some also receiving IVIg), or on IVIg alone. Repertoire sequencing was used to test whether CD8+ T cell activation and differentiation in Susac syndrome was antigen driven. CD8+ T cell repertoire clonality was compared between fewer than 13 healthy donors, approximately 14 Susac syndrome patients and roughly 15 multiple sclerosis patients.

Peripheral blood CD8+ and CD4+ T cells from healthy donors, Susac syndrome patients and multiple sclerosis patients were profiled by high-throughput TCR beta sequencing. The Susac syndrome patients fulfilled recently defined diagnostic criteria for either definite or probable disease. Bulk CD8+ and CD4+ T cells were purified magnetically by negative isolation, whereas CD8+ TEMRA cells were enriched by FACS. Blood was collected in EDTA tubes and processed within 24 hours, with PBMCs isolated through density gradient centrifugation. PBMCs intended for TCR sequencing were cryopreserved in liquid nitrogen and were subsequently thawed in a 37 degrees C water bath. The sorted or isolated CD4+, CD8+ and CD8+ TEMRA cells reached a purity of at least 90%. For this clonotype: Its specific antigen is unknown. No much larger clonotype is one base removed from it; base qualities were not supplied.

From its cysteine to its phenylalanine, the CDR3 spans 17 amino acids. Solely the CDR3 DNA is kept, with 51 bases framed from the first base. CDR1 PRHDT and CDR2 FYEKMQ are derived from the germline V gene (reference sequence). V and J lose 5 bases and 2 bases, and a span of 22 bases separates them. Here is what the overall study found, with its caveats: More than 15 Susac-specific public clones were identified in the total CD8+ repertoire, and roughly five Susac-specific public clones were identified in the CD8+ TEMRA repertoire. The study acknowledged that relatively few individuals were included in the TCR sequencing and HLA analysis. Clonal expansion was seen in Susac syndrome CD8+ repertoires, peaking in CD8+ TEMRA cells and being greater in clinically active patients than in remitting ones.

RNA was extracted using the RNeasy kit, and roughly 0.45 to 1 microgram was reverse transcribed with random hexamers. TCR beta CDR3 regions were amplified with the immunoSEQ multiplex PCR assay covering 54 Vbeta and 13 Jbeta segments. To correct PCR amplification bias, a synthetic template baseline was used for both primer optimization and computational correction. On the authors' methods: Reads were assigned to V, D and J genes according to IMGT and analyzed in immunoSEQ Analyzer, with only productive sequences retained. Clonality was computed as one minus Shannon entropy normalized by log2 of the number of productive unique sequences. Public and private clones were assessed among the 100 most prevalent clones of each patient and control. A clone was defined as Susac-specific if it was absent from the healthy and MS cohorts, from some 1,100 published viral clones and from other ImmuneACCESS disease sequences. The raw public data were reprocessed by TCRdb itself: fastp quality trimming at Q25, MiXCR clonotype calling, in-frame beta chains only. Every distinct CDR3 protein forms one entry, paired with its most common genes and DNA. TCRdb, not the original authors, processed these V and J calls. Within this sample are tens of thousands of distinct CDR3 sequences, with approximately 94% of them counted one time only. The ten largest clones represent roughly 0.5% of the sample.

The TCR comes from a human donor with Susac syndrome. The chain was built from TRBV13 and TRBJ2-7; tentative D gene TRBD1, with 6 bases matching. Sequenced: CD8+ T cells from PBMCs. The DNA sequence is as follows: TGTGCCAGCAGCGCGGCACAGGGAACCCCCACAACCTACGAGCAGTACTTC. Its translation reads: CASSAAQGTPTTYEQYF.